The T cell receptor (beta chain) described here comes from a study of Graves' ophthalmopathy and Graves' hyperthyroidism. Trimming cost V 3 bases and J 3 bases, with 8 bases left between them. The CDR3 runs 13 residues. The germline CDR1 and CDR2 sequences are WNHNN and SYGVQD (reference sequence). RNA transcripts served as template for amplifying TCR beta CDR3 sequences. HTBI primers were employed in first-round RT-PCR, then a second-round multiplex PCR followed. TCRdb passed the multiplex PCR reads through MiXCR, listing each CDR3 protein once. The table lists about 620,000 distinct CDR3 sequences, 22% of them singletons. This clonotype was detected ten times or more.

The J gene is TRBJ2-5, the V gene TRBV10-1; D unresolved. Sequenced material: peripheral blood. The sequence derives from a woman under 30 with stable Graves' hyperthyroidism. Some clones in this sample may be carry-over from other donors' samples. CDR3 loop: CASSDLGKETQYF. Written as DNA, the CDR3 is TGCGCCAGCAGTGACTTGGGGAAAGAGACCCAGTACTTC.